This T cell receptor (beta chain) is drawn from a study of breast tumors, draining lymph nodes, adjacent tissues. This clonotype was counted at least ten times. The lymph nodes were axillary draining lymph nodes from breast cancer patients. The CDR3 loop spans 16 amino acids. The ends were cut back, 0 bases at V and 2 bases at J, with 8 bases in the middle. Germline CDR1 and CDR2: MNHEY and SVGAGI. MiXCR was run by TCRdb on the multiplex PCR reads, yielding one entry per CDR3 protein. The sample shows around 290,000 distinct CDR3 sequences, about 30% of them seen only once. The V call is TRBV6-5, the J call TRBJ2-6; maybe TRBD2 (6 bases). The TCR was taken from a female donor with breast cancer. Some clones in this sample may be carry-over from other donors' samples. The specimen was axillary lymph node tissue. CDR3 nucleotide sequence: TGTGCCAGCAGTTACTCGGGCGGGACTGGGGCCAACGTCCTGACTTTC. The encoded protein is CASSYSGGTGANVLTF.